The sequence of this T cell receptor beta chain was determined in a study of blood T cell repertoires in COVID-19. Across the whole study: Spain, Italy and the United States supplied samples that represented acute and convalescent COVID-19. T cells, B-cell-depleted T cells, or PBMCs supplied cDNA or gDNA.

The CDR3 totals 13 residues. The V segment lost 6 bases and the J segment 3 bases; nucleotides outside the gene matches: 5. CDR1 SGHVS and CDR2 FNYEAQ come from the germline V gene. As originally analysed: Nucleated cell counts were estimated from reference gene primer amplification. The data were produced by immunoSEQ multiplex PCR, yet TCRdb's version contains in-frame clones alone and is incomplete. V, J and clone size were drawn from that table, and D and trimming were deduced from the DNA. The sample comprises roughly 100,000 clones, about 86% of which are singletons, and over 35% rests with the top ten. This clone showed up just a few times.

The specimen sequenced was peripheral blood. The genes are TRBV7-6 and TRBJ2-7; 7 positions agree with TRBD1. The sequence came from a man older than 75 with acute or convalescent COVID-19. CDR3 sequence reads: CASRVGQDYEQYF. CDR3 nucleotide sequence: TGTGCCAGCAGGGTCGGACAGGACTACGAGCAGTACTTC.